This T cell receptor (beta chain) was found in a study of post-analysis software for immune sequencing data. The overall study: Relapsing-remitting, secondary progressive and progressive-relapsing multiple sclerosis courses were included.

TCR beta cDNA libraries had unique molecular identifiers. Starting from roughly 1.1 to 9.2 million T cells, the study yielded roughly 0.5 million cDNA molecules. MiXCR, applied by TCRdb to the PCR reads, yields one record per CDR3 protein. Among a few hundred thousand distinct CDR3 sequences listed, approximately 34% were seen once. This sequence was found in a girl under 18 with multiple sclerosis. Sample: blood.

The CDR3 DNA reads as TGTGCCAGCAGCCAGGACCTTGTAGCGGGGGGACCCCGGACGCAGTATTTT. This sequence encodes CASSQDLVAGGPRTQYF. V gene TRBV5-6 combines with J gene TRBJ2-3; the match to TRBD2 covers 10 bases. This CDR3 is 17 amino acids long. The V gene end was trimmed by 4 bases and the J gene end by 9 bases; junction bases not matched to a gene: 17. The germline CDR1 and CDR2 sequences are SGHDT and YYEEEE.